A selection of T cell receptor beta chains follows, all from one sample in a study of cytomegalovirus exposure and HLA in healthy donors. Generated by immunoSEQ multiplex PCR, the TCRdb table keeps only in-frame clones and is missing some. This repertoire includes about 150,000 clones. Sample: PBMCs. These receptors came from a woman between 50 and 59 years old in good health and CMV-seronegative. CDR3s include the opening cysteine and the closing phenylalanine or tryptophan. The order of the fields is CDR3 protein, CDR3 DNA, D gene, V gene, J gene. The D gene is left open where the match is weak.

CASSPARGGRETQYF	TGTGCCAGCTCACCTGCTCGGGGAGGTAGAGAGACCCAGTACTTC	-	TRBV18	TRBJ2-5
CASSTPGTGTYEQYF	TGTGCCAGCAGTACCCCCGGGACAGGTACCTACGAGCAGTACTTC	TRBD1	TRBV6-5	TRBJ2-7
CASSLDGGSSYEQYF	TGTGCCAGCAGCTTGGATGGGGGGAGCTCCTACGAGCAGTACTTC	-	TRBV5-5	TRBJ2-7
CASRERGSNQPQHF	TGTGCCAGCAGGGAAAGGGGTAGCAATCAGCCCCAGCATTTT	-	TRBV2	TRBJ1-5
CASSLQGNYGYTF	TGTGCCAGCAGCTTACAGGGTAACTATGGCTACACCTTC	-	TRBV9	TRBJ1-2
CASSEGGRLAGVVYNEQFF	TGTGCCAGCAGTGAAGGAGGGCGACTAGCGGGAGTCGTATACAATGAGCAGTTCTTC	TRBD2	TRBV6-1	TRBJ2-1
CASSIGTVDEQYF	TGTGCCAGCAGCATCGGGACTGTAGACGAGCAGTACTTC	-	TRBV7-7	TRBJ2-7
CASSLVGGINQPQHF	TGCGCCAGCAGCTTGGTCGGGGGTATCAATCAGCCCCAGCATTTT	-	TRBV5-1	TRBJ1-5
CASSFSQYNSPLHF	TGTGCCAGCAGTTTCTCTCAGTATAATTCACCCCTCCACTTT	-	TRBV6-5	TRBJ1-6
CASSSQGAEETQYF	TGCGCCAGCAGCTCACAGGGGGCAGAAGAGACCCAGTACTTC	TRBD1	TRBV5-1	TRBJ2-5
CASSPDPRGENQPQHF	TGTGCCAGCTCACCAGACCCCAGGGGAGAGAATCAGCCCCAGCATTTT	-	TRBV18	TRBJ1-5
CASSQQGGNSPLHF	TGCGCCAGCAGCCAACAGGGGGGAAATTCACCCCTCCACTTT	TRBD1	TRBV5-1	TRBJ1-6
CASRAGTANEKLFF	TGTGCCAGCAGGGCCGGGACAGCTAATGAAAAACTGTTTTTT	TRBD1	TRBV7-2	TRBJ1-4